This TCR beta chain came from a study of identical twins. TCRdb itself ran the 5' RACE reads through MiXCR, one entry per CDR3 protein. The table has around 100,000 distinct CDR3 sequences, 4.5% to 6.5% seen once. Study-wide findings and caveats: In drawing conclusions, the study used cross-sectional statistical analysis and did not follow the same donors.

The CDR3 sequence is 15 residues long. Per germline, CDR1 MGHRA and CDR2 YSYEKL. Trimming pared 5 bases from V and 4 bases from J, leaving 15 bases between. This clonotype was observed at least ten times. What it binds is not known. The sequenced sample consisted of memory T cells sorted from blood. The chain couples TRBV4-1 to TRBJ1-5; D not resolved. The clonotype comes from a woman in her 50s in good health. CDR3 in DNA: TGCGCCAGCAGCTTACGACATGAGAGTAATCAGCCCCAGCATTTT. Its translation: CASSLRHESNQPQHF.